These T cell receptor beta chains were read from a single sample in a study of human T cells and chemical hapten exposure. A single record per CDR3 protein comes from TCRdb applying MiXCR to the RACE reads. The table includes 70,000 to 85,000 distinct CDR3 sequences, roughly 8.6% detected once. Material for sequencing was whole blood. The receptors here all came from a male donor in good health. Some clones in this sample may be carry-over from other donors' samples. Each CDR3 is given with its conserved first and last residue. The D gene is left open where the match is weak.

V	D	J	CDR3
TRBV5-4	.	TRBJ2-7	CASSLGGPSYEQYF
TRBV10-1	TRBD2	TRBJ2-1	CASSESSGSYNEQFF
TRBV5-6	TRBD1	TRBJ2-7	CASSSGTGIGEQYF
TRBV29-1	TRBD1	TRBJ1-1	CSVVGLSGGVRTEAFF
TRBV27	.	TRBJ2-1	CASRERSSYNEQFF
TRBV5-6	.	TRBJ2-7	CASSLEVEQYF
TRBV29-1	.	TRBJ1-2	CSVRRVFYGYTF
TRBV6-1	.	TRBJ1-2	CASSESGGRGYTF
TRBV2	TRBD1	TRBJ1-5	CASNDGQGASQPQHF
TRBV5-1	TRBD2	TRBJ2-7	CASSLTAGADYEQYF
TRBV5-5	.	TRBJ1-1	CASSLDMGPTEAFF
TRBV4-1	.	TRBJ1-1	CASSQDWSEAFF
TRBV5-1	.	TRBJ2-5	CASSLDYETQYF
TRBV11-3	.	TRBJ1-2	CAGPNDGYTF
TRBV13	TRBD1	TRBJ2-4	CASSLRGQKNIQYF